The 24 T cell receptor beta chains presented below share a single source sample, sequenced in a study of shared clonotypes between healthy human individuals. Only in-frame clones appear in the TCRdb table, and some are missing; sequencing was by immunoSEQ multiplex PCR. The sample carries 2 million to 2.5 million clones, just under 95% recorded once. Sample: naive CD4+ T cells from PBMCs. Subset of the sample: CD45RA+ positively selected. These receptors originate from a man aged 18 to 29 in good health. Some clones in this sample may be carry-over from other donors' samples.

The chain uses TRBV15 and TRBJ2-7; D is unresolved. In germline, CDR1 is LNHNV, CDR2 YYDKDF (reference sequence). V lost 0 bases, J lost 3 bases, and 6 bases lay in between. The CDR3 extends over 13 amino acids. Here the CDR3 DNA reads TGTGCCACCAGCAGAGATAATGGCTACGAGCAGTACTTC. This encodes CATSRDNGYEQYF.

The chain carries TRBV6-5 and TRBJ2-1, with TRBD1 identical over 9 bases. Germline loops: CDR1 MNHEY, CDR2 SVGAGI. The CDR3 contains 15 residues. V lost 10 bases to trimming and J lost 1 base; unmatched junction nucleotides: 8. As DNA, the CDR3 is TGTGCCATAGGAAGGACAGGGGATTCCTACAATGAGCAGTTCTTC. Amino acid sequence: CAIGRTGDSYNEQFF.

The CDR3 is CASTVVGAGNQPQHF. The CDR3 bases are TGTGCCAGCACCGTGGTGGGGGCCGGCAATCAGCCCCAGCATTTT. The chain employs TRBV2 and TRBJ1-5, with D perhaps TRBD1 (6 bases). CDR1 SNHLY and CDR2 FYNNEI come from the germline V gene. The CDR3 consists of 15 residues. Trimming pared 7 bases from V and 2 bases from J, leaving 15 bases between.

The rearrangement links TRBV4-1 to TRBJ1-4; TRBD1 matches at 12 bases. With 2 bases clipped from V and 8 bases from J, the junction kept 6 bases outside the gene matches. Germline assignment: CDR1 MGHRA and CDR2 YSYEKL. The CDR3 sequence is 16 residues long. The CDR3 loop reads CASSQLGTGGMEKLFF. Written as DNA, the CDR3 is TGCGCCAGCAGCCAACTTGGGACAGGGGGCATGGAAAAACTGTTTTTT.

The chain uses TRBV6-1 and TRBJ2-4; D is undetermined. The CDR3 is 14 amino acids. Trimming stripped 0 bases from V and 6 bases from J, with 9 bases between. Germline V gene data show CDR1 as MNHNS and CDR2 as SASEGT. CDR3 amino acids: CASSEASHRNIQYF. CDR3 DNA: TGTGCCAGCAGTGAAGCTAGCCATCGAAACATTCAGTACTTC.

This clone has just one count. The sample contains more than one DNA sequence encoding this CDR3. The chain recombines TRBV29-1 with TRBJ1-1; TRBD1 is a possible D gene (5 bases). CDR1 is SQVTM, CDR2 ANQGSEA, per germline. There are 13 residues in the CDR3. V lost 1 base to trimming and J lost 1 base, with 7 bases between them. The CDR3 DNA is TGCAGCGTTGAAGGACAGCAGAACACTGAAGCTTTCTTT. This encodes CSVEGQQNTEAFF.

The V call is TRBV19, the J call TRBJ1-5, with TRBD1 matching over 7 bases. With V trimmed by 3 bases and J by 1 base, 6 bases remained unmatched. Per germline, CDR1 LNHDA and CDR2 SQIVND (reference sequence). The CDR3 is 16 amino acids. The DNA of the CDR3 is TGTGCCAGTAGTATGGTGACAGGGACCAGCAATCAGCCCCAGCATTTT. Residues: CASSMVTGTSNQPQHF.

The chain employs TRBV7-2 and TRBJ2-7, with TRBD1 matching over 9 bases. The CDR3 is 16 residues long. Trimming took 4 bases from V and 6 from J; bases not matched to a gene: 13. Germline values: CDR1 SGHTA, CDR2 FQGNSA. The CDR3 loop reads CASSSSLWTGAGEQYF. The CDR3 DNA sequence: TGTGCCAGCAGCTCCTCCCTTTGGACAGGGGCCGGCGAGCAGTACTTC.

In nucleotides, the CDR3 is TGTGCCAGCAGCTTAATCTTGAGGCCCACTAGCGGGAGTGGGCTTGCGGCGCAGTATTTT. It translates to CASSLILRPTSGSGLAAQYF. The chain carries TRBV7-3 and TRBJ2-3, with 11 bases matching TRBD2. V dropped 1 base and J dropped 10; count of bases not matched to a gene: 22. Germline loops: CDR1 SGHTA, CDR2 FQGTGA. The length of the CDR3 is 20 residues.

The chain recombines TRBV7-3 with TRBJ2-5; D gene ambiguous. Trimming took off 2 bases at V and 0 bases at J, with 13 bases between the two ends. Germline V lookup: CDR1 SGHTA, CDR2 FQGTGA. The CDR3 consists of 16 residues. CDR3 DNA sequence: TGTGCCAGCAGCTTATTAGGGATCGGAGACCAAGAGACCCAGTACTTC. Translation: CASSLLGIGDQETQYF.

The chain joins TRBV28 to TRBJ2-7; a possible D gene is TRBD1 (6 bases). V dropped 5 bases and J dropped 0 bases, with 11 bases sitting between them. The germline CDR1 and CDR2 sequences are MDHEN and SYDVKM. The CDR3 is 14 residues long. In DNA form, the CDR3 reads TGTGCCAGCAGTCAAACAGGGCACTCCTACGAGCAGTACTTC. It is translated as CASSQTGHSYEQYF.

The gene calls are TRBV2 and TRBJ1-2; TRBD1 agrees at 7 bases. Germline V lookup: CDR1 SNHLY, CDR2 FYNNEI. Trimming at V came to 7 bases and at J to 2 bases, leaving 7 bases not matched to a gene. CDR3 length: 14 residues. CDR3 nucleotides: TGTGCCAGCATTGGAGGGGGCATCAACTATGGCTACACCTTC. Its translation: CASIGGGINYGYTF.

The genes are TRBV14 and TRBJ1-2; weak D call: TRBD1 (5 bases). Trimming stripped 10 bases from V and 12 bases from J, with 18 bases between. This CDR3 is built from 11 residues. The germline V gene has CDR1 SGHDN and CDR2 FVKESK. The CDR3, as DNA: TGTGCCACCGGGACGGGACGAGCAGACACCTTC. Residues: CATGTGRADTF.

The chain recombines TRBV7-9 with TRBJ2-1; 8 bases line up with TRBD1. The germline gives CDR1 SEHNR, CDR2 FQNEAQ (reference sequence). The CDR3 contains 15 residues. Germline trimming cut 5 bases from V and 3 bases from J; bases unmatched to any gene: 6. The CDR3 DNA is TGTGCCAGCAGCCCAAGGGGACAGGTCTACAATGAGCAGTTCTTC. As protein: CASSPRGQVYNEQFF.

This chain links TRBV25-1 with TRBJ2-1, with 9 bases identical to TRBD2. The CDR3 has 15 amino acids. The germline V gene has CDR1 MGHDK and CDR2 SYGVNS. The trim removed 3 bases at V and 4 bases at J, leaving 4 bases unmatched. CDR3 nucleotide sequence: TGTGCCAGCAGTGATATTAGCGGGAGATACAATGAGCAGTTCTTC. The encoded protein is CASSDISGRYNEQFF.

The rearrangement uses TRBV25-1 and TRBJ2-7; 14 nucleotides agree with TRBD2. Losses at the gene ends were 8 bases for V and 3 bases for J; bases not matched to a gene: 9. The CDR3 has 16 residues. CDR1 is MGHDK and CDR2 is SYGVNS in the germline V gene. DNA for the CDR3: TGTGCCAGCTCCCGAACGGGGACTAGCGGGAGCTACGAGCAGTACTTC. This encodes CASSRTGTSGSYEQYF.

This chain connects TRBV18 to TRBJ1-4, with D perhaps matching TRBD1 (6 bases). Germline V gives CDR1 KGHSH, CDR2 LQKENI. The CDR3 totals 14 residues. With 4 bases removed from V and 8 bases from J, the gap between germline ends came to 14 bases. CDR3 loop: CASSLADRREKLFF. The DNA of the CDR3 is TGTGCCAGCTCACTCGCGGACAGACGCGAAAAACTGTTTTTT.

The CDR3 here is CASSLDRDLNEQYF. CDR3 DNA: TGCGCCAGCAGCCTGGACCGCGATTTGAACGAGCAGTACTTC. The chain combines TRBV5-1 with TRBJ2-7; D not resolved. CDR3 size: 14 residues. V was shortened by 4 bases and J by 5 bases, with 16 bases between the two germline ends. Per the germline V gene, CDR1 is SGHRS and CDR2 is YFSETQ.

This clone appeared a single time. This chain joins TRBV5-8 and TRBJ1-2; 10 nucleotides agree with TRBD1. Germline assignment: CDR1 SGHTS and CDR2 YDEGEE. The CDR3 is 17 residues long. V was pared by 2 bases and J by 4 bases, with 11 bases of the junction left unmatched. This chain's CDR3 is CASSFRQGARVVYGYTF. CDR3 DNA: TGTGCCAGCAGCTTTCGACAGGGGGCGAGGGTGGTCTATGGCTACACCTTC.

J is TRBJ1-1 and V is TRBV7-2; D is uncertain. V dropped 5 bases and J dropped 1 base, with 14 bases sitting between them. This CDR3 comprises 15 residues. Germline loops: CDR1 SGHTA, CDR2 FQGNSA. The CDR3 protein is CASSPRATGNTEAFF. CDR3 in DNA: TGTGCCAGCAGCCCCCGGGCCACGGGGAACACTGAAGCTTTCTTT.

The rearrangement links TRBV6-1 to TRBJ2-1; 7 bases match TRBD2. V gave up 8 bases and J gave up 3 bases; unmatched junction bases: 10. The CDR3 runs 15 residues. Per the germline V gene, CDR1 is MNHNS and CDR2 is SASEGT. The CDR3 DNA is TGTGCCAGCGATCGATGGAGCGGGAACTACAATGAGCAGTTCTTC. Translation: CASDRWSGNYNEQFF.

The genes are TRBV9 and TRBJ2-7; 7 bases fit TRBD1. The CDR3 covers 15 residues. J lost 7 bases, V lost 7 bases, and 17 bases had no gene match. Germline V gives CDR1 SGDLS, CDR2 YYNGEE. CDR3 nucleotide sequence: TGTGCCAGCTTTGCAATAGGGGGCTCCTGTGTAGAGCAGTACTTC. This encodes CASFAIGGSCVEQYF.

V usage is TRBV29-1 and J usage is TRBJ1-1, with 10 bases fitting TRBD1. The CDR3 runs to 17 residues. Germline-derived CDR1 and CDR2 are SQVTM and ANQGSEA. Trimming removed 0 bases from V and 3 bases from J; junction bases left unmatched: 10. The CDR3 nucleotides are TGCAGCGTTGAAGATGGGAGACAGGGGGCCCCGCACACTGAAGCTTTCTTT. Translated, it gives CSVEDGRQGAPHTEAFF.

The CDR3 DNA follows: TGCGCCAGCAGCCCTCAACAGACAGGGAACACCGGGGAGCTGTTTTTT. This encodes CASSPQQTGNTGELFF. The chain has TRBV5-1 and TRBJ2-2, with D perhaps matching TRBD1 (6 bases). Trimming stripped 4 bases from V and 1 base from J, with 14 bases between. Germline values: CDR1 SGHRS, CDR2 YFSETQ. The CDR3 sequence is 16 residues long.